The count of the clone carrying this T cell receptor (beta chain) is one. This specimen belongs to a study of blood T cell repertoires in COVID-19. Study details: The United States, Italy and Spain supplied acute and convalescent COVID-19 samples. In each case, the material was cDNA or gDNA derived from T cells, B-cell-depleted T cells, or PBMCs.

As originally analysed: By means of reference gene primer amplification, nucleated cell counts were estimated. TCRdb's table, derived via immunoSEQ multiplex PCR, lists solely in-frame clones and lacks some. V and J calls and clone size are those listed in that table; D and trimming were worked out from the DNA. This table holds roughly 240,000 clones, around 80% found once. Per the germline V gene, CDR1 is SEHNR and CDR2 is FQNEAQ (reference sequence). CDR3 length equals 12 residues. V was clipped by 5 bases and J by 4 bases; unmatched bases: 1. The TCR was taken from a man aged 35 to 55 who had recovered from COVID-19. Sequencing used peripheral blood. The chain recombines TRBV7-9 with TRBJ2-5, with 7 bases identical to TRBD1. CDR3 nucleotide sequence: TGTGCCAGCAGCACAGGGGCAGAGACCCAGTACTTC. Its protein is CASSTGAETQYF. Supplemented by reference TRBV7-9 and TRBJ2-5, the full variable domain reads DTGVSQNPRHKITKRGQNVTFRCDPISEHNRLYWYRQTLGQGPEFLTYFQNEAQLEKSRLLSDRFSAERPKGSFSTLEIQRTEQGDSAMYLCASSTGAETQYFGPGTRLLVL.